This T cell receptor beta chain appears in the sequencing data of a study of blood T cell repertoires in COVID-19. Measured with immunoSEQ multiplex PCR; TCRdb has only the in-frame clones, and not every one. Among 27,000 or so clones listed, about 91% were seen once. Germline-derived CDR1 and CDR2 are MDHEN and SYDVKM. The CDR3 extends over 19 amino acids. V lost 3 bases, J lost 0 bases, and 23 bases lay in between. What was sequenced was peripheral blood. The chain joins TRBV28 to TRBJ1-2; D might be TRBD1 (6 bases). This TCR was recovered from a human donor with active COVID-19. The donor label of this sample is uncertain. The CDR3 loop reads CASSFNGAGQGHPNYGYTF. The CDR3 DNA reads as TGTGCCAGCAGTTTTAATGGGGCCGGGCAGGGGCATCCTAACTATGGCTACACCTTC.